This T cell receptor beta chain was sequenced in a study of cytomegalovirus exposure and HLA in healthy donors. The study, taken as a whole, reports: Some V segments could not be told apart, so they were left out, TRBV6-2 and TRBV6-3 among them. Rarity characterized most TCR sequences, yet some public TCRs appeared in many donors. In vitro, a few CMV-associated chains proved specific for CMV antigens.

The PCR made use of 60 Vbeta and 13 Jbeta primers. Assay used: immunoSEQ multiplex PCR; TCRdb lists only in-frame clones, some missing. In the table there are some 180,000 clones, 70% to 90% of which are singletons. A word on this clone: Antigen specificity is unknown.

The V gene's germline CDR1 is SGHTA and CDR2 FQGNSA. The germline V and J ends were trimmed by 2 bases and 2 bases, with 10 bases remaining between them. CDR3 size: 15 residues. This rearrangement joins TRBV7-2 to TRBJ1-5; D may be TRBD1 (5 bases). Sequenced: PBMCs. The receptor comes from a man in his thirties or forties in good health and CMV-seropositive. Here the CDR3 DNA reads TGTGCCAGCAGCTTACAGGGTCCGGGCAATCAGCCCCAGCATTTT. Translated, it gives CASSLQGPGNQPQHF. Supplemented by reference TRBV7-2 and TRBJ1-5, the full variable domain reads GAGVSQSPSNKVTEKGKDVELRCDPISGHTALYWYRQSLGQGLEFLIYFQGNSAPDKSGLPSDRFSAERTGGSVSTLTIQRTQQEDSAVYLCASSLQGPGNQPQHFGDGTRLSIL.